This T cell receptor beta chain is from a study of beta chain features in type 1 diabetes. Study-wide results and caveats: Type 1 diabetes patients had TCRB CDR3s that were shorter (moderately but significantly so) in all four CD4+ subsets. VDJ junctions from type 1 diabetes patients carried fewer insertions and larger deletions.

The isolated RNA, all of it, was reverse transcribed, so expressed TCRB transcripts were what got sequenced. Profiling relied on immunoSEQ multiplex PCR, and the TCRdb table lists in-frame clones only, not all of them. The data contain some 360,000 clones, around 19% of them seen just once; the ten biggest clones take up approximately 0.043%. Isolation of CD4+ naive, central memory, regulatory and stem cell-like memory cells was achieved by sorting via CD45RO/CCR7/CD25/CD127/CD95/CD27. As for this clone: Antigen: not known.

CDR1 is SGHAT and CDR2 is FQNNGV in the germline V gene. Trimming removed 5 bases from V and 7 bases from J; junction bases left unmatched: 1. There are 14 residues in the CDR3. The sequence was collected from a woman aged 18-29 years in good health. V is TRBV11-2 and J is TRBJ2-1; 14 bases line up with TRBD2. Material: naive CD4+ T cells from blood. This chain's CDR3 is CASSRLAGGNEQFF. DNA of the CDR3: TGTGCCAGCAGCCGACTAGCGGGGGGGAATGAGCAGTTCTTC.